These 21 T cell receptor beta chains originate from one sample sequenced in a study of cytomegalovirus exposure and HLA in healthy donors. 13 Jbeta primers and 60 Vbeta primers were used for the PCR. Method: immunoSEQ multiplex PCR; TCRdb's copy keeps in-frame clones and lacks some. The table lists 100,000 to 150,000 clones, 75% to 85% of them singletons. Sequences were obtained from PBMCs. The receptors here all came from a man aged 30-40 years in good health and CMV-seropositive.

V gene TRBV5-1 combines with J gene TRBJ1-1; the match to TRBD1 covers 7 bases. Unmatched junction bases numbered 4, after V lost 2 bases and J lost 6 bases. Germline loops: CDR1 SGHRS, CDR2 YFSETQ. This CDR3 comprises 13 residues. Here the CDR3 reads CASSFYRGPEAFF. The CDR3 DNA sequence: TGCGCCAGCAGCTTTTACAGGGGCCCTGAAGCTTTCTTT.

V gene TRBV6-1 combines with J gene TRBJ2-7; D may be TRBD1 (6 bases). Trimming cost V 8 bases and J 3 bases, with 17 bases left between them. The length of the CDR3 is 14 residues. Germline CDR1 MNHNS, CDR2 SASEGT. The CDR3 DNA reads TGTGCCAGCTTCCTTGGGGGACACTTCTACGAGCAGTACTTC. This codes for CASFLGGHFYEQYF.

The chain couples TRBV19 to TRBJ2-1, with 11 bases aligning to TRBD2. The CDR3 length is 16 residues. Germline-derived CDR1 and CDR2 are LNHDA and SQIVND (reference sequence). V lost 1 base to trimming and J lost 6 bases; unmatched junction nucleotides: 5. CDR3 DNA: TGTGCCAGTAGTATAGTAGCGGGGGGGCTCCGCAATGAGCAGTTCTTC. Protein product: CASSIVAGGLRNEQFF.

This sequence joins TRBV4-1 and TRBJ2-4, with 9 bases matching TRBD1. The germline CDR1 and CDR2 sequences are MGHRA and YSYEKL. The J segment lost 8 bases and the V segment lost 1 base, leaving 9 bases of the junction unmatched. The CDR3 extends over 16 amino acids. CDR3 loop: CASSQGGWDRVHIQYF. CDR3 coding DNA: TGCGCCAGCAGCCAAGGGGGATGGGACAGGGTGCACATTCAGTACTTC.

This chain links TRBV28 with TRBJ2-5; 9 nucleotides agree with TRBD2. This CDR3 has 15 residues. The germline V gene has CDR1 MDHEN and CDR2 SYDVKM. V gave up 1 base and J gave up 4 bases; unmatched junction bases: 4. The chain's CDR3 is CASSLLAGALETQYF. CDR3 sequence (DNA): TGTGCCAGCAGTTTATTAGCGGGGGCCCTAGAGACCCAGTACTTC. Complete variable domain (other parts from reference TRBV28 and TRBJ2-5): DVKVTQSSRYLVKRTGEKVFLECVQDMDHENMFWYRQDPGLGLRLIYFSYDVKMKEKGDIPEGYSVSREKKERFSLILESASTNQTSMYLCASSLLAGALETQYFGPGTRLLVL.

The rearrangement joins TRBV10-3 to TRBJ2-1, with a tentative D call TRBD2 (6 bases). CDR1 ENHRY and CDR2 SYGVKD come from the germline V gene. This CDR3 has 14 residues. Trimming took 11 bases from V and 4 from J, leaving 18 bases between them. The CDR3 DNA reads TGTGCCGGGGCTGGGGGGTCCTATTACAATGAGCAGTTCTTC. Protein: CAGAGGSYYNEQFF.

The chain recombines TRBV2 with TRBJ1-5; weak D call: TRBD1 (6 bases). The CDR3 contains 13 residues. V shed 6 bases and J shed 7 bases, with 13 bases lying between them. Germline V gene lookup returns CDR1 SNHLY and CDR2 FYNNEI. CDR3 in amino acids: CASSPTGRQPQHF. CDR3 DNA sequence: TGTGCCAGCAGCCCAACAGGGCGGCAGCCCCAGCATTTT.

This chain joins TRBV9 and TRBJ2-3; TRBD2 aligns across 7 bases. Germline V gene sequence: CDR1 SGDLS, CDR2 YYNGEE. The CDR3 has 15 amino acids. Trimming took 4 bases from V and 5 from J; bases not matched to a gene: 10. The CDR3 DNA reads TGTGCCAGCAGCCCGAAAGCGGGGAATGTAGATACGCAGTATTTT. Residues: CASSPKAGNVDTQYF.

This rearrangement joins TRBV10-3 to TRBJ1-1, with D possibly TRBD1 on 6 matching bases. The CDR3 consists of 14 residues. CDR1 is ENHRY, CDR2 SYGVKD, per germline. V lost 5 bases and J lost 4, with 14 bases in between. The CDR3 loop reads CAISIGGPGTEAFF. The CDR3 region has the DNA TGTGCCATCAGTATCGGGGGGCCGGGCACTGAAGCTTTCTTT.

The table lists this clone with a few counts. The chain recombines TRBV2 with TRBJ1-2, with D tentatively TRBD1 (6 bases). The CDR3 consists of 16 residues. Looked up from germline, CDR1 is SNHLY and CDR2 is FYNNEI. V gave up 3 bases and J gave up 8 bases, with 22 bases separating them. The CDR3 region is CASSDLLGQLVAGYTF. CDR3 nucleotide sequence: TGTGCCAGCAGTGATCTGCTCGGACAGCTAGTGGCCGGCTACACCTTC.

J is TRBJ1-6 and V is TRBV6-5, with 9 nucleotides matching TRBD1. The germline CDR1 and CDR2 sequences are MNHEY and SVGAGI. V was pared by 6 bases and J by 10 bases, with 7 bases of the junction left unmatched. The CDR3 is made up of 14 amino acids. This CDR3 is CASRRGTGSSPLHF. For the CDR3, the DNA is TGTGCCAGCAGACGGGGGACAGGGAGCTCACCCCTCCACTTT.

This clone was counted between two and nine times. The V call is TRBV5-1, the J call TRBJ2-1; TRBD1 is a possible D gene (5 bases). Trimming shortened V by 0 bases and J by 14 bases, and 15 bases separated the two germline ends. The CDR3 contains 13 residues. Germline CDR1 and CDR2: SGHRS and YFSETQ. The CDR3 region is CASSLEAGQWKFF. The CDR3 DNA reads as TGCGCCAGCAGCTTGGAGGCAGGGCAGTGGAAGTTCTTC. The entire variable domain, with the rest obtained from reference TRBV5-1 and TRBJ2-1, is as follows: KAGVTQTPRYLIKTRGQQVTLSCSPISGHRSVSWYQQTPGQGLQFLFEYFSETQRNKGNFPGRFSGRQFSNSRSEMNVSTLELGDSALYLCASSLEAGQWKFFGPGTRLTVL.

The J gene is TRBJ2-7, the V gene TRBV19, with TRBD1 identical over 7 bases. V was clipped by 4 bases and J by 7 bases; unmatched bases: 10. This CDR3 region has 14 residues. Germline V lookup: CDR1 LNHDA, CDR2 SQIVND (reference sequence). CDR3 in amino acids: CASSTITGAEEQYF. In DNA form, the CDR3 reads TGTGCCAGTAGTACAATTACAGGGGCGGAAGAGCAGTACTTC.

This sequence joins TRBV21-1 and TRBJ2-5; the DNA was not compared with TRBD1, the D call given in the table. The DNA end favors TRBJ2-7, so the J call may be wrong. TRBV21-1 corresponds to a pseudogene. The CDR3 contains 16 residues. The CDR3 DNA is TGTGCCCCCAGGGTAACTCAAGTCCAGGGGGCAAACGAGCAGTACTTC. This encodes CAPRVTQVQGANEQYF.

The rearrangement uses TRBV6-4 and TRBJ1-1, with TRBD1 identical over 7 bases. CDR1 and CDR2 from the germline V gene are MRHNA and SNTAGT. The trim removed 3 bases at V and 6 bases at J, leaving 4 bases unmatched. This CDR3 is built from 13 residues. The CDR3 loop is CASSEDRVSEAFF. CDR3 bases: TGTGCCAGCAGTGAAGACAGGGTATCTGAAGCTTTCTTT.

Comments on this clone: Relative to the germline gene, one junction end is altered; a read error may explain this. This chain's CDR3 is CASSYGLKTEAFF. CDR3 DNA sequence: TGTGCCAGCAGTTACGGCCTGAAAACTGAAGCTTTCTTT. The V call is TRBV6-5, the J call TRBJ1-1; D is undetermined. Germline CDR1 is MNHEY and CDR2 is SVGAGI. The CDR3 has 13 amino acids.

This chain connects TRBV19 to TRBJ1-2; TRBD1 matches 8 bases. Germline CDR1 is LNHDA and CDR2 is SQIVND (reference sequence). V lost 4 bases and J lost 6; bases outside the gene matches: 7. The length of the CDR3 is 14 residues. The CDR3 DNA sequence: TGTGCCAGTAGTACCCGGACAGGGATCGATGGCTACACCTTC. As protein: CASSTRTGIDGYTF.

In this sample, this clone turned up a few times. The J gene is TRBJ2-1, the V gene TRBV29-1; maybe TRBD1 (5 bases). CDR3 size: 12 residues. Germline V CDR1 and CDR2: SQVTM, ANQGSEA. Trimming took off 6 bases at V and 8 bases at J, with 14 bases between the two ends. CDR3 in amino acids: CSVGLGDYEQFF. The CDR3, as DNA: TGCAGCGTAGGGCTAGGGGATTATGAGCAGTTCTTC.

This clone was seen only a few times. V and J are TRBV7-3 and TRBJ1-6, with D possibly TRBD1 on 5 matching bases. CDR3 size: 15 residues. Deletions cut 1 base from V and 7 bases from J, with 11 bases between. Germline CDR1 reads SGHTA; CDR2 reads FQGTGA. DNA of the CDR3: TGTGCCAGCAGCTTAAATGCAGGGAACAATTCACCCCTCCACTTT. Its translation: CASSLNAGNNSPLHF.

CDR3 amino acids: CASSVTGLAGVETQYF. DNA of the CDR3: TGTGCCAGCAGCGTCACGGGACTAGCGGGGGTAGAGACCCAGTACTTC. The V call is TRBV9, the J call TRBJ2-5; the match to TRBD2 covers 14 bases. V lost 2 bases to trimming and J lost 4 bases; unmatched junction nucleotides: 4. CDR1 and CDR2 (germline): SGDLS, YYNGEE. The CDR3 contains 16 residues.

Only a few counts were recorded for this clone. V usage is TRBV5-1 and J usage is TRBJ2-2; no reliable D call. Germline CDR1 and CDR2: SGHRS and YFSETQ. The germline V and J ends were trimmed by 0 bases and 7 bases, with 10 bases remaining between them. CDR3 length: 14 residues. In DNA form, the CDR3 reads TGCGCCAGCAGCTTGGGTAGTCCGAGCGGGGAGCTGTTTTTT. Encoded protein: CASSLGSPSGELFF.